This entry lists 26 T cell receptor beta chains sequenced from one sample in a study of T cells in Graves' hyperthyroidism and ophthalmopathy. The source material, RNA transcripts, was used to amplify TCR beta CDR3 regions. The HTBI primer set served for first-round RT-PCR of the TCR CDR3. Via MiXCR, TCRdb re-called the multiplex PCR reads, giving one row per CDR3 protein. Among hundreds of thousands of distinct CDR3 sequences, around 20% were seen once, and the ten largest hold 16%. Sequencing was done on a sample of blood. These receptor sequences come from a woman in her fifties or sixties with Graves' hyperthyroidism that later progressed to Graves' ophthalmopathy.

In its sample, this clonotype was seen a few times. This chain joins TRBV9 and TRBJ1-1; no definite D call. V lost 5 bases and J 1 base, leaving 15 bases between the germline ends. The germline CDR1 and CDR2 sequences are SGDLS and YYNGEE. The CDR3 consists of 15 residues. The CDR3: CASSDSLGQNTEAFF. CDR3 nucleotides: TGTGCCAGCAGTGACTCGCTGGGCCAGAACACTGAAGCTTTCTTT.

The V and J genes are TRBV6-5 and TRBJ1-6; D is unresolved. Germline-derived CDR1 and CDR2 are MNHEY and SVGAGI. This CDR3 contains 17 residues. Trimming pared 0 bases from V and 9 bases from J, leaving 18 bases between. The CDR3 DNA reads as TGTGCCAGCAGTTACTCGAATCGGCAGACCACTACTTCACCCCTCCACTTT. This sequence encodes CASSYSNRQTTTSPLHF.

This clonotype has at least ten counts. The J gene is TRBJ1-2, the V gene TRBV5-5, with a possible D match to TRBD1 (6 bases). CDR3 length: 14 amino acids. Germline V gives CDR1 SGHKS, CDR2 YYEKEE (reference sequence). Trimming left V 4 bases short and J 8 bases short, with 18 bases between. The CDR3 DNA reads as TGTGCCAGCAGCCCAACCGGACAGCTTACGGGCTACACCTTC. This codes for CASSPTGQLTGYTF.

Turning to this clonotype: One base away lies a much larger clone, so this may be a sequencing read error. V is TRBV7-3 and J is TRBJ2-1; 9 nucleotides align to TRBD2. The CDR3 contains 17 residues. In germline, CDR1 is SGHTA, CDR2 FQGTGA. The V gene end was trimmed by 4 bases and the J gene end by 5 bases; junction bases not matched to a gene: 12. The CDR3, as DNA: TGTGCCAGCAGCTCCGGGCGGGGGCGGGGGGGCCACAATGAGCAGTTCTTC. Amino acids: CASSSGRGRGGHNEQFF.

This clonotype appeared many times. V is TRBV11-2 and J is TRBJ2-3; D is unclear. Germline CDR1 reads SGHAT; CDR2 reads FQNNGV. The germline V and J ends were trimmed by 6 bases and 2 bases, with 12 bases remaining between them. The length of the CDR3 is 14 residues. The CDR3 DNA sequence: TGTGCCAGCAGGATCCGGGCCCTCACAGATACGCAGTATTTT. As protein: CASRIRALTDTQYF.

This clonotype showed up just a few times. The rearrangement uses TRBV12-3 or TRBV12-4 and TRBJ1-5; D is ambiguous. The CDR3 spans 17 residues. The germline V and J ends were trimmed by 5 bases and 4 bases, with 21 bases remaining between them. CDR3 DNA: TGTGCCAGCAGTCCCGGACGGGTCAGCATTCAAAATCAGCCCCAGCATTTT. This gives the protein CASSPGRVSIQNQPQHF.

The rearrangement joins TRBV5-1 to TRBJ1-5; D is perhaps TRBD1 (5 bases). The ends were cut back, 0 bases at V and 5 bases at J, with 9 bases in the middle. Germline CDR1 and CDR2: SGHRS and YFSETQ. The CDR3 has 14 residues. CDR3 protein: CASSLGQPDQPQHF. The CDR3 DNA reads as TGCGCCAGCAGCTTGGGACAGCCAGATCAGCCCCAGCATTTT.

J is TRBJ1-2 and V is TRBV27; a weak D match, TRBD1 (6 bases). CDR1 MNHEY and CDR2 SMNVEV come from the germline V gene (reference sequence). With 5 bases removed from V and 3 bases from J, the gap between germline ends came to 10 bases. The length of the CDR3 is 13 residues. The CDR3 nucleotides are TGTGCCAGCAGTACGGGGGCTGACTATGGCTACACCTTC. Protein: CASSTGADYGYTF.

The chain combines TRBV3-1 with TRBJ2-5, with unresolved D. V lost 5 bases, J lost 2 bases, and 12 bases lay in between. The CDR3 contains 14 residues. The germline V gene has CDR1 LGHDT and CDR2 YNNKEL (reference sequence). The CDR3 reads CASSTDVVQETQYF. For the CDR3, the DNA is TGTGCCAGCAGCACGGATGTGGTGCAAGAGACCCAGTACTTC.

This clonotype was counted only a few times. The J gene is TRBJ1-1, the V gene TRBV27; D is perhaps TRBD1 (5 bases). The CDR3 loop spans 15 amino acids. Trimming took off 2 bases at V and 3 bases at J, with 13 bases between the two ends. The germline V gene has CDR1 MNHEY and CDR2 SMNVEV (reference sequence). This chain's CDR3 is CASSLSLDTDTEAFF. The CDR3 DNA is TGTGCCAGCAGTTTAAGTTTGGACACCGACACTGAAGCTTTCTTT.

The chain is built from TRBV5-1 and TRBJ1-6, with 9 bases lining up with TRBD1. The V and J ends lost 3 bases and 4 bases, in that order; junction bases with no gene match: 5. Germline CDR1 and CDR2: SGHRS and YFSETQ. There are 16 residues in the CDR3. The CDR3 protein is CASSSGGQGYNSPLHF. Written as DNA, the CDR3 is TGCGCCAGCAGCTCCGGGGGACAGGGATATAATTCACCCCTCCACTTT.

This clonotype has just one count. V gene TRBV14 combines with J gene TRBJ1-1, with D tentatively TRBD1 (5 bases). Trimming shortened V by 0 bases and J by 3 bases, and 8 bases separated the two germline ends. This CDR3 contains 14 residues. Germline V gene lookup returns CDR1 SGHDN and CDR2 FVKESK. Here the CDR3 reads CASSQDLGDTEAFF. For the CDR3, the DNA is TGTGCCAGCAGCCAAGATTTGGGGGACACTGAAGCTTTCTTT.

The chain uses TRBV6-5 and TRBJ2-5, with unresolved D. Between the trimmed V and J ends, which lost 6 bases and 1 base, there was a span of 15 bases. Germline-derived CDR1 and CDR2 are MNHEY and SVGAGI. This CDR3 comprises 15 residues. The CDR3 sequence is CASSYRNGGQETQYF. CDR3 DNA: TGTGCCAGCAGCTATCGAAACGGCGGCCAAGAGACCCAGTACTTC.

This chain uses TRBV7-3 with TRBJ2-2, with TRBD1 matching 9 bases. The germline gives CDR1 SGHTA, CDR2 FQGTGA. V shed 4 bases and J 6 bases; nucleotides not matched to a gene: 3. The CDR3 has 14 residues. The CDR3 sequence is CASSWGTGSGELFF. The DNA for the CDR3 is TGTGCCAGCAGCTGGGGGACAGGGTCCGGGGAGCTGTTTTTT.

This clonotype was recorded a few times. The V call is TRBV5-1, the J call TRBJ1-1, with TRBD1 matching 8 bases. This CDR3 region has 15 residues. V lost 6 bases, J lost 5 bases, and 12 bases stayed unmatched. Germline V gene sequence: CDR1 SGHRS, CDR2 YFSETQ. CDR3 nucleotides: TGCGCCAGCACCTGGGGGCAGGGGGCTGGAACTGAAGCTTTCTTT. This gives the protein CASTWGQGAGTEAFF.

The CDR3, as DNA: TGTGCCAGCAGTTTAGATGGGGACACTTACACCGGGGAGCTGTTTTTT. As protein: CASSLDGDTYTGELFF. This chain links TRBV27 with TRBJ2-2; D possibly corresponds to TRBD1 (6 bases). The V gene's germline CDR1 is MNHEY and CDR2 SMNVEV (reference sequence). Trimming pared 2 bases from V and 3 bases from J, leaving 13 bases between. The CDR3 runs 16 residues.

The chain carries TRBV30 and TRBJ1-3; D might be TRBD1 (5 bases). The germline CDR1 and CDR2 sequences are GTSNPN and SVGIG (reference sequence). V lost 4 bases to trimming and J lost 0 bases, with 13 bases between them. This CDR3 contains 15 residues. CDR3 coding DNA: TGTGCCTGGACCCTGACAGAACTCTCTGGAAACACCATATATTTT. It is translated as CAWTLTELSGNTIYF.

The table lists this clonotype with a few counts. The CDR3 does not close with the conserved phenylalanine or tryptophan, likely indicating a read error. The chain recombines TRBV27 with TRBJ1-1; 7 nucleotides line up with TRBD1. This CDR3 comprises 14 residues. Trimming took 6 bases from V and 2 from J; bases not matched to a gene: 6. Germline-derived CDR1 and CDR2 are MNHEY and SMNVEV (reference sequence). CDR3 residues: CASSEQGINTEAFL. CDR3 DNA sequence: TGTGCCAGCAGCGAACAGGGGATAAACACTGAAGCTTTCCTT.

V and J are TRBV5-1 and TRBJ2-7, with D perhaps given as TRBD1 or TRBD2 (6 bases each). Germline CDR1 SGHRS, CDR2 YFSETQ. This CDR3 has 12 residues. CDR3 nucleotide sequence: TGCGACAGGGAGGAGCCGCCCTACGAGCAGTACTTC. It translates to CDREEPPYEQYF.

This clonotype was seen at least ten times. This chain links TRBV12-3 or TRBV12-4 with TRBJ2-2, with 12 bases identical to TRBD2. This CDR3 is 15 amino acids long. J lost 4 bases, V lost 5 bases, and 2 bases had no gene match. The CDR3 spells CASSRTSGVTGELFF. The CDR3 DNA is TGTGCCAGCAGTCGGACTAGCGGGGTCACCGGGGAGCTGTTTTTT.

The sample holds many counts of this clonotype. The chain's CDR3 is CASSVGTDLNYGYTF. CDR3 nucleotide sequence: TGCGCCAGCAGCGTCGGGACGGACCTTAACTATGGCTACACCTTC. The chain recombines TRBV5-1 with TRBJ1-2; a possible D gene is TRBD1 (5 bases). V dropped 4 bases and J dropped 1 base, with 14 bases sitting between them. The CDR3 is 15 amino acids. CDR1 is SGHRS and CDR2 is YFSETQ in the germline V gene.

This chain connects TRBV24-1 to TRBJ2-1; 11 nucleotides agree with TRBD1. In germline, CDR1 is KGHDR, CDR2 SFDVKD. The CDR3 has 16 amino acids. J lost 1 base, V lost 4 bases, and 2 bases had no gene match. The CDR3 coding sequence is TGTGCCACCAGTGAAGGGGACAGGGGGTCCTACAATGAGCAGTTCTTC. It translates to CATSEGDRGSYNEQFF.

The J gene is TRBJ1-1, the V gene TRBV18; the match to TRBD1 covers 9 bases. This CDR3 is built from 17 residues. Germline lookup yields CDR1 KGHSH and CDR2 LQKENI. The V segment lost 4 bases and the J segment 1 base; nucleotides outside the gene matches: 10. As DNA, the CDR3 is TGTGCCAGCTCACACACCCGGACAGGGGAGGGGAACACTGAAGCTTTCTTT. Its translation is CASSHTRTGEGNTEAFF.

The chain has TRBV18 and TRBJ1-2; TRBD1 is a possible D gene (5 bases). In germline, CDR1 is KGHSH, CDR2 LQKENI. The CDR3 has 15 amino acids. The V end lost 0 bases, the J end lost 5 bases, and 13 bases lay between the germline ends. The CDR3 reads CASSPPLTAGYGYTF. CDR3 DNA: TGTGCCAGCTCACCACCGTTGACAGCAGGGTATGGCTACACCTTC.

A word on this clonotype: A much larger clone sits a single nucleotide away, making a read error possible. The chain uses TRBV20-1 and TRBJ2-1; 8 bases fit TRBD1. The CDR3 spans 15 residues. The germline CDR1 and CDR2 sequences are DFQATT and SNEGSKA (reference sequence). CDR3 sequence (DNA): TGCAGTGCTAGAGGTGAGGGGACAGGTGACAATGGGCAGTTCTTC. Amino acids: CSARGEGTGDNGQFF.

This clonotype was seen repeatedly, ten times or more. V usage is TRBV11-2 and J usage is TRBJ1-2; possible D gene TRBD1, 5 bases. CDR1 is SGHAT, CDR2 FQNNGV, per germline. The CDR3 is 14 residues long. V was cut by 5 bases and J by 8 bases, with 18 bases left in between. The CDR3 loop is CASSPGGTTGGYTF. CDR3 nucleotide sequence: TGTGCCAGCAGCCCAGGTGGGACTACAGGCGGCTACACCTTC.